This T cell receptor (beta chain) was obtained from a study of vaccination effects on CD4 cells after COVID-19. Whole-study results and caveats: Clones of infection and vaccine origin contracted markedly late after vaccination.

Viral peptide pools were used in the ViraFEST assay to expand antigen-specific CD4+ T cells, and sequencing came afterward. It was after 10 days of culture that CD4+ T cells were isolated. The person had a PCR-confirmed SARS-CoV-2 infection during March to December 2020. Generated by immunoSEQ multiplex PCR, the TCRdb table keeps only in-frame clones and is missing some. The sample records around 47,000 clones, 60% to 75% being singletons. In its sample, this clone was seen once. No antigen is known for it. With 1 base removed from V and 5 bases from J, the gap between germline ends came to 15 bases. The length of the CDR3 is 15 residues. The germline V gene has CDR1 SGHNT and CDR2 YYREEE (reference sequence).

The sequence was obtained from a human donor who had a prior SARS-CoV-2 infection. The V gene is TRBV5-4, the J gene TRBJ1-2; no clear D gene. The sample consisted of CD4+ T cells from PBMCs cultured with a peptide pool, taken before COVID-19 vaccination. The CDR3 sequence is CASSLKSLDAYGYTF. For the CDR3, the DNA is TGTGCCAGCAGCTTGAAGTCCCTCGATGCTTATGGCTACACCTTC. The variable domain in full, completed from reference TRBV5-4 and TRBJ1-2, reads ETGVTQSPTHLIKTRGQQVTLRCSSQSGHNTVSWYQQALGQGPQFIFQYYREEENGRGNFPPRFSGLQFPNYSSELNVNALELDDSALYLCASSLKSLDAYGYTFGSGTRLTVV.